This T cell receptor (beta chain) was identified during a study of blood T cell repertoires in COVID-19. V lost 0 bases, J lost 6 bases, and 20 bases lay in between. Germline loops: CDR1 LGHDT, CDR2 YNNKEL (reference sequence). The CDR3 runs 17 residues. Profiled with immunoSEQ multiplex PCR; TCRdb holds only in-frame clones, not every one. Among around 400,000 clones listed, 87% were seen once. Patients at the Seattle site were enrolled during active infection and followed longitudinally. The rearrangement links TRBV3-1 (or the pseudogene TRBV3-2) to TRBJ1-2; D may be TRBD1 (5 bases). The clonotype was recovered from a woman aged 60 to 75 with COVID-19, enrolled during active disease. Sequencing was done on a sample of peripheral blood. This chain's CDR3 is CASSQDQGGGRPNGYTF. The CDR3 region has the DNA TGTGCCAGCAGCCAAGATCAGGGTGGAGGGCGCCCTAATGGCTACACCTTC.